The present T cell receptor beta chain was sequenced within a study of blood T cell repertoires in COVID-19. The germline CDR1 and CDR2 sequences are SGHKS and YYEKEE (reference sequence). The CDR3 length is 17 residues. V dropped 3 bases and J dropped 0; count of bases not matched to a gene: 9. Sequencing was performed with immunoSEQ multiplex PCR; in TCRdb, only in-frame clones are kept and a portion is missing. The sample yields about 320,000 clones, nearly 90% seen once. The receptor's source is a woman aged 25 to 45 with COVID-19, enrolled during active disease. Sequenced material: peripheral blood. V is TRBV5-5 and J is TRBJ1-5, with TRBD1 matching 7 bases. CDR3 amino acids: CASSSQGDPSSNQPQHF. CDR3 in DNA: TGTGCCAGCAGCTCCCAGGGGGATCCTTCTAGCAATCAGCCCCAGCATTTT. The whole variable domain, remainder taken from reference TRBV5-5 and TRBJ1-5, is DAGVTQSPTHLIKTRGQQVTLRCSPISGHKSVSWYQQVLGQGPQFIFQYYEKEERGRGNFPDRFSARQFPNYSSELNVNALLLGDSALYLCASSSQGDPSSNQPQHFGDGTRLSIL.